This T cell receptor (beta chain) was observed in a study of a mutant IDH1 vaccine in newly diagnosed glioma. Whole-study context: Antecedent treatment encompassed radiotherapy, temozolomide, or their combination; the majority received both.

Germline values: CDR1 SGHKS, CDR2 YYEKEE (reference sequence). The V gene lost 4 bases and the J gene lost 5 bases, with 9 bases spanning the gap. The CDR3 has 13 amino acids. On this clone itself: Its antigen is as yet unknown.

Broader study findings: With respect to changes in top peripheral T cell clonotypes, pseudoprogression seemed unrelated.

Time point defined: week 35, safety follow-up. Doses of 300 ug of mutant IDH1 20-mer peptide were given with topical imiquimod. Assay: immunoSEQ multiplex PCR; the TCRdb copy retains only in-frame clones and omits some. The top ten clones hold roughly 4% of a sample with about 60,000 clones, approximately 80% of them seen once. This chain connects TRBV5-5 to TRBJ1-4, with unresolved D. The TCR originated in a man in his thirties or forties with glioma. The sequencing here drew on PBMCs, taken from a glioma patient whose treatment included an IDH1 peptide vaccine. CDR3 in DNA: TGTGCCAGCAGCCCACAGCCAAATGAAAAACTGTTTTTT. It yields the protein CASSPQPNEKLFF. Looking up the rest from reference TRBV5-5 and TRBJ1-4 gives the full variable domain: DAGVTQSPTHLIKTRGQQVTLRCSPISGHKSVSWYQQVLGQGPQFIFQYYEKEERGRGNFPDRFSARQFPNYSSELNVNALLLGDSALYLCASSPQPNEKLFFGSGTQLSVL.